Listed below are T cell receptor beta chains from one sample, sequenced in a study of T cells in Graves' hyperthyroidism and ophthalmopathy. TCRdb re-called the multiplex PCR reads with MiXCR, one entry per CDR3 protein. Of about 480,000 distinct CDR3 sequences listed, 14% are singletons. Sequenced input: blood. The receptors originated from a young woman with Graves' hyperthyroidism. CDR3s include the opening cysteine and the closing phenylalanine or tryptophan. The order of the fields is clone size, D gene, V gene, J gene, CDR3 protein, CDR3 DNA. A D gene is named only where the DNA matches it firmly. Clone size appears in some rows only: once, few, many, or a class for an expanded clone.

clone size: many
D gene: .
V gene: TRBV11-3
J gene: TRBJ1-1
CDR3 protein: CASSLESTRHTEAFF
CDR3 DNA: TGTGCCAGCAGCTTAGAGTCCACACGGCACACTGAAGCTTTCTTT

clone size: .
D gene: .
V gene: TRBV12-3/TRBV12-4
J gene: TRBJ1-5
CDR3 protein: CVSGSSNQPQHF
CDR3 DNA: TGTGTTAGCGGTAGTAGCAATCAGCCCCAGCATTTT

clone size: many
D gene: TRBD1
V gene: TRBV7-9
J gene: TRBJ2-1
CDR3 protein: CASRNGQGLYNEQFF
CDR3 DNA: TGTGCCAGCAGAAATGGACAGGGCTTGTACAATGAGCAGTTCTTC

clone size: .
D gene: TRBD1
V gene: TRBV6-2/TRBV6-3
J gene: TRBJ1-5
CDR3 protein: CASSYLTGEAQPQHF
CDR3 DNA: TGTGCCAGCAGTTACCTGACAGGGGAGGCTCAGCCCCAGCATTTT

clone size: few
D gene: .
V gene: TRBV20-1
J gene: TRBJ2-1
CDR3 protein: CSARGSETSEQFF
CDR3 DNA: TGCAGTGCTAGGGGAAGCGAGACGTCTGAGCAGTTCTTC

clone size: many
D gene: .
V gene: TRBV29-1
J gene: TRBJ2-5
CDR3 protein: CSVEGQLETQYF
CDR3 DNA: TGCAGCGTGGAGGGACAGTTGGAGACCCAGTACTTC

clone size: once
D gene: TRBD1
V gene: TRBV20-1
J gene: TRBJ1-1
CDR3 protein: CSARRAGQANTEAFF
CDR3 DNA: TGCAGTGCTAGACGGGCGGGACAGGCGAACACTGAAGCTTTCTTT

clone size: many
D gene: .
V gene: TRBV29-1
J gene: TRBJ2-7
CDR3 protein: CSVDNTSGEQYF
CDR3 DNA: TGCAGCGTTGATAACACCTCGGGGGAGCAGTACTTC

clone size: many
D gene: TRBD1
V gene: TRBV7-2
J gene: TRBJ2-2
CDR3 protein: CASSSRTGANTGELFF
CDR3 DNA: TGTGCCAGCAGCTCCAGGACAGGTGCGAACACCGGGGAGCTGTTTTTT

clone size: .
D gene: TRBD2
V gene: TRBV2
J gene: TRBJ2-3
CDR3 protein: CASRKREADTQYF
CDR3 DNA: TGTGCCAGCAGGAAGCGGGAGGCAGATACGCAGTATTTT

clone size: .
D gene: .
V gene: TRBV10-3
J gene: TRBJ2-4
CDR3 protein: CAIGDRYSKNIQYF
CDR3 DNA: TGTGCCATCGGTGACAGGTACTCCAAAAACATTCAGTACTTC

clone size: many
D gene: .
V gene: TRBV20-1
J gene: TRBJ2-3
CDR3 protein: CSGSLGSDTQYF
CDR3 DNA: TGCAGTGGGTCCTTGGGGTCAGATACGCAGTATTTT

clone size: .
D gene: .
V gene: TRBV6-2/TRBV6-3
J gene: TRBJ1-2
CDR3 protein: CASSYYSGADGYTF
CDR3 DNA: TGTGCCAGCAGTTACTATTCGGGGGCGGATGGCTACACCTTC

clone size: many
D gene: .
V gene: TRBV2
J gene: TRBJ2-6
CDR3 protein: CASTQAQGSGANVLTF
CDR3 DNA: TGTGCCAGCACCCAAGCCCAGGGCTCCGGGGCCAACGTCCTGACTTTC

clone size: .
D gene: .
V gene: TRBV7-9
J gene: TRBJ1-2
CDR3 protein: CASSWPGMVYGYTF
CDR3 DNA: TGTGCCAGCAGCTGGCCGGGCATGGTCTATGGCTACACCTTC

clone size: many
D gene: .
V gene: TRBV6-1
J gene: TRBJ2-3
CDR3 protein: CASILGIADTQYF
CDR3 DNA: TGTGCCAGCATCCTAGGGATCGCAGATACGCAGTATTTT

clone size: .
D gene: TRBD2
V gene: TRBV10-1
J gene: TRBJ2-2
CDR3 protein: CASSGLVVAGTAGELFF
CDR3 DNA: TGCGCCAGCAGTGGTTTGGTGGTAGCGGGAACGGCCGGGGAGCTGTTTTTT

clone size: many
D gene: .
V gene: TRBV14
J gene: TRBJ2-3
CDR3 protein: CASSQRRQSTSTDTQYF
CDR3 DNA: TGTGCCAGCAGTCAAAGGCGACAGTCAACTAGCACAGATACGCAGTATTTT

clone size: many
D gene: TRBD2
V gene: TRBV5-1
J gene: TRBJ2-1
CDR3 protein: CASSLASGRATFF
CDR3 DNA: TGCGCCAGCAGCTTGGCTAGCGGGAGGGCCACGTTCTTC

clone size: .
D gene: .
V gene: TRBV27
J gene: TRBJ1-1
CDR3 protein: CASSLAAVTEAFF
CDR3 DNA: TGTGCCAGCAGTTTAGCCGCGGTCACTGAAGCTTTCTTT

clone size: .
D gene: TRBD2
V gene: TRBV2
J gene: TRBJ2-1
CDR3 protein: CASRIRLAGTNEQFF
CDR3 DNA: TGTGCCAGCCGTATCAGGCTAGCGGGCACCAATGAGCAGTTCTTC

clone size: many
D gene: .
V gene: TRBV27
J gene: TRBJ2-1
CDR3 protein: CASSLGGDNEQFF
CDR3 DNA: TGTGCCAGCAGTTTAGGTGGGGACAATGAGCAGTTCTTC

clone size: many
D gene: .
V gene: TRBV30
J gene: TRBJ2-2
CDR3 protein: CASLWDLLGGELFF
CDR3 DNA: TGTGCCTCCCTATGGGACCTCTTGGGCGGGGAGCTGTTTTTT

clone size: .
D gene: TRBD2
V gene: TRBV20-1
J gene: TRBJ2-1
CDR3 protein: CSARKTSGSYNEQFF
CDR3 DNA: TGCAGTGCTAGAAAAACTAGCGGCTCCTACAATGAGCAGTTCTTC

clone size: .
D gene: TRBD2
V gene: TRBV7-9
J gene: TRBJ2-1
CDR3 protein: CASSSSGSVYNEQFF
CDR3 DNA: TGTGCCAGCAGCTCGAGCGGGAGTGTCTACAATGAGCAGTTCTTC

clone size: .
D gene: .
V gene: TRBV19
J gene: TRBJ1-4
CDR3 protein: CASLHGKLFF
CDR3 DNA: TGTGCCAGCCTACATGGGAAACTGTTTTTT

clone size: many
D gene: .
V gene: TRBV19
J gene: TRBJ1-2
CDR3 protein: CATHQYGYTF
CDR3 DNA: TGTGCCACACACCAGTATGGCTACACCTTC

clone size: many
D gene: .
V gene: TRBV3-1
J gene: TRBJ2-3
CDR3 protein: CASSLRSGQGATQYF
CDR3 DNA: TGTGCCAGCAGCCTTCGCTCCGGGCAAGGGGCTACGCAGTATTTT

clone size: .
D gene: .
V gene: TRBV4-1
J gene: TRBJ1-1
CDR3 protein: CASSQDHFGTEAFF
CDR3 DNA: TGCGCCAGCAGCCAAGATCATTTTGGCACTGAAGCTTTCTTT

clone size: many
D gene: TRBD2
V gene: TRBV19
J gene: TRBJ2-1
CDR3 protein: CASSIGTSGNYEQFF
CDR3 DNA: TGTGCCAGTAGTATCGGGACTAGCGGGAACTATGAGCAGTTCTTC

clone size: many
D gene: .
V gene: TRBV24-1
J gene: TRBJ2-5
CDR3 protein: CATSDPIAAREGTQYF
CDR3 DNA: TGTGCCACCAGTGATCCTATTGCGGCCAGGGAAGGGACCCAGTACTTC

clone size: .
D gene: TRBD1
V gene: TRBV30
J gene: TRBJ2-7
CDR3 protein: CAWSVGDSYEQYF
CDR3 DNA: TGTGCCTGGAGTGTAGGGGACAGTTACGAGCAGTACTTC